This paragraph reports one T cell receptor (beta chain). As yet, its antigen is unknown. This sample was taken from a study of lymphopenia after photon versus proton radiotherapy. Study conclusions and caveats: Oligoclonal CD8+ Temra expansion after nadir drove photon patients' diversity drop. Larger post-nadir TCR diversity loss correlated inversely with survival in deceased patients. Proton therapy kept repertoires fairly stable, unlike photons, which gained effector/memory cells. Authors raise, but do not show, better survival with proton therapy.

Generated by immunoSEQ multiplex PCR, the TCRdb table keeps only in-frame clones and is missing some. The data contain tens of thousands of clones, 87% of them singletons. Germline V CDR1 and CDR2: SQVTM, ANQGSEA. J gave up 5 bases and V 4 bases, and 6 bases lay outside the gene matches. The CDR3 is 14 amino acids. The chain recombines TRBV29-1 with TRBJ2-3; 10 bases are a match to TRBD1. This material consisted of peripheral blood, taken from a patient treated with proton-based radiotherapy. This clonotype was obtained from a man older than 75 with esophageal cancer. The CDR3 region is CSVGGTGAQDTQYF. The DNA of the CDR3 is TGCAGCGTTGGCGGGACAGGGGCGCAAGATACGCAGTATTTT.